These 8 T cell receptor beta chains originate from one sample sequenced in a study of T cells in localized non-small cell lung cancer. Using immunoSEQ multiplex PCR, the repertoire was profiled, and TCRdb retains in-frame clones only, with some absent. The data hold 55,000 to 65,000 clones, with roughly nine tenths observed a single time. The sample consisted of peripheral blood, taken before any cancer treatment. The receptors derive from a man aged 40 to 69 with stage I lung adenocarcinoma.

The V gene is TRBV27, the J gene TRBJ2-6; D is unresolved. This CDR3 region has 16 residues. CDR1 and CDR2 (germline): MNHEY, SMNVEV (reference sequence). Trimming pared 2 bases from V and 4 bases from J, leaving 12 bases between. In nucleotides, the CDR3 is TGTGCCAGCAGTTTAAGACCCGGCGCGGGGGCCAACGTCCTGACTTTC. It is translated as CASSLRPGAGANVLTF.

The V and J genes are TRBV4-1 and TRBJ1-1, with D uncertain. From germline, CDR1 is MGHRA and CDR2 YSYEKL. CDR3 size: 14 residues. Trimming removed 4 bases at V and 1 base at J, with 10 bases between. Written as DNA, the CDR3 is TGCGCCAGCAGCCTACCGTTTGAGAACACTGAAGCTTTCTTT. It translates to CASSLPFENTEAFF.

V usage is TRBV7-9 and J usage is TRBJ1-2, with D unresolved. The germline CDR1 and CDR2 sequences are SEHNR and FQNEAQ (reference sequence). The ends were cut back, 2 bases at V and 5 bases at J, with 9 bases in the middle. The CDR3 totals 13 residues. CDR3: CASSLQGPYGYTF. CDR3 in DNA: TGTGCCAGCAGCTTACAAGGACCATATGGCTACACCTTC.

This chain connects TRBV14 to TRBJ2-1; a possible D gene is TRBD2 (6 bases). Trimming took 4 bases from V and 5 from J, leaving 15 bases between them. Per the germline V gene, CDR1 is SGHDN and CDR2 is FVKESK. CDR3 length: 15 amino acids. This chain's CDR3 is CASSPYRVADNEQFF. CDR3 in DNA: TGTGCCAGCAGCCCCTACCGGGTAGCGGACAATGAGCAGTTCTTC.

The chain couples TRBV19 to TRBJ1-3; D gene ambiguous. Germline V gives CDR1 LNHDA, CDR2 SQIVND (reference sequence). With 4 bases removed from V and 4 bases from J, the gap between germline ends came to 11 bases. CDR3 length equals 14 residues. CDR3 DNA sequence: TGTGCCAGTAGTAAACCCGGGCAGGGAAACACCATATATTTT. Protein: CASSKPGQGNTIYF.

This clone was seen only once. V and J are TRBV21-1 and TRBJ1-1; the table's TRBD1 call for D was not verified on the DNA. TRBV21-1 is a pseudogene locus. The CDR3 has 14 amino acids. The CDR3 nucleotides are TGTGCCAGCAGCCTACGGACAGTGAACACTGAAGCTTTCTTT. Translated: CASSLRTVNTEAFF.

For the CDR3, the DNA is TGTGCCAGCAGTTACCGGGCGGGGGGCTACACAGATACGCAGTATTTT. It specifies CASSYRAGGYTDTQYF. This chain connects TRBV6-5 to TRBJ2-3, with 8 bases lining up with TRBD2. With 2 bases clipped from V and 2 bases from J, the junction kept 6 bases outside the gene matches. Germline V gene lookup returns CDR1 MNHEY and CDR2 SVGAGI. This CDR3 spans 16 amino acids.

V and J are TRBV7-2 and TRBJ2-3; tentative D call: TRBD2 (5 bases). This CDR3 contains 12 residues. V was trimmed by 1 base and J by 8 bases, leaving 7 bases between them. Germline CDR1 SGHTA, CDR2 FQGNSA. The CDR3 region is CASSLGGGTQYF. For the CDR3, the DNA is TGTGCCAGCAGCTTAGGAGGAGGTACGCAGTATTTT.